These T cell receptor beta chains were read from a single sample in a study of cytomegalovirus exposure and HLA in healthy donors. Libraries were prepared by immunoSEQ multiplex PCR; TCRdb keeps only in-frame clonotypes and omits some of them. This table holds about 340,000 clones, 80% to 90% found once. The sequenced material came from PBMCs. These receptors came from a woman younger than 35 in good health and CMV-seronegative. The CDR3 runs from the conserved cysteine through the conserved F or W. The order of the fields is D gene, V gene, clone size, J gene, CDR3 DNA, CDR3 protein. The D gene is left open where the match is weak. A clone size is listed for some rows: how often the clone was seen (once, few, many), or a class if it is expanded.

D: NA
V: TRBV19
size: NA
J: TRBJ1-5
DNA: TGTGCCAGTAGCCCCGTGGGGGGAGGCTACGCTCCGAATAGCAATCAGCCCCAGCATTTT
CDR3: CASSPVGGGYAPNSNQPQHF

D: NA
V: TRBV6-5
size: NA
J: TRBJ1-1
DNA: TGTGCCAGCAGCCCCTTCGGGGCTTTCTTT
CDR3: CASSPFGAFF

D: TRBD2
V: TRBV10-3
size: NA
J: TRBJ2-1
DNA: TGTGCCACCCAAGGGACTAGCGGAGACAATGAGCAGTTCTTC
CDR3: CATQGTSGDNEQFF

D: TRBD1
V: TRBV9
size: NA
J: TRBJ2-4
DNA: TGTGCCAGCAGCGTAGCTGGGGACAGGGCCTCAAGCCAAAACATTCAGTACTTC
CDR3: CASSVAGDRASSQNIQYF

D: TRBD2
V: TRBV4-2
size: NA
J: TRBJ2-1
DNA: TGTGCCAGCAGCCAAGTGGCTAGCGGGAGGAATGAGCAGTTCTTC
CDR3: CASSQVASGRNEQFF

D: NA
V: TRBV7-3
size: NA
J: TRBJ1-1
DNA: TGTGCCAGCAGTCTAGCTCCGGGAATGAACACTGAAGCTTTCTTT
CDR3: CASSLAPGMNTEAFF

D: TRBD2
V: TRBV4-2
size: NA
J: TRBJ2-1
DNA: TGTGCCAGCAGCCAAGCTAAGCCGCTGACTAGCGGATACAATGAGCAGTTCTTC
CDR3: CASSQAKPLTSGYNEQFF

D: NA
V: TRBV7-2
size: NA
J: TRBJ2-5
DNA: TGTGCCAGCAGCACCTCTACGGTCCGGGAGACCCAGTACTTC
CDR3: CASSTSTVRETQYF

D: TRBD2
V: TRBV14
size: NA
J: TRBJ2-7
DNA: TGTGCCAGCAGCCTACGCAGCGGGAAAATGTCCTACGAGCAGTACTTC
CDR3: CASSLRSGKMSYEQYF

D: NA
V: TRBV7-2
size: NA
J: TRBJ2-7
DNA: TGTGCCAGCAGCCCCCAGGCAGGGTTAGAAGGCGAGCAGTACTTC
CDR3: CASSPQAGLEGEQYF

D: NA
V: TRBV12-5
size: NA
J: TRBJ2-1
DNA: TGTGCTAGTGGTTTGGCTCCGCCGGTTAATGAGCAGTTCTTC
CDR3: CASGLAPPVNEQFF

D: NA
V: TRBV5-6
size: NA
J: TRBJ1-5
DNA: TGTGCCAGCAGCCTCATAGGGGCAGGGGATAGCAATCAGCCCCAGCATTTT
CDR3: CASSLIGAGDSNQPQHF

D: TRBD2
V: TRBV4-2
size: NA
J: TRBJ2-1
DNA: TGTGCCAGCAGCCAAGTGGGGGACGGCGGGAGCGCCTACAATGAGCAGTTCTTC
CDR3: CASSQVGDGGSAYNEQFF

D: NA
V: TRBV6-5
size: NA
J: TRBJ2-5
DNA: TGTGCCAGCAGGTTCGGGGGACTGGGGCAGGAGACCCAGTACTTC
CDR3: CASRFGGLGQETQYF

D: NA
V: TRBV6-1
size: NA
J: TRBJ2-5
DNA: TGTGCCAGCAGTGACGGGACTGCGCGAGAGACCCAGTACTTC
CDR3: CASSDGTARETQYF

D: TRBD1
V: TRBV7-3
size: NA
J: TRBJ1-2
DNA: TGTGCCAGCAGCGCGTCCGGGACAGGGAGATATGGCTACACCTTC
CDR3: CASSASGTGRYGYTF

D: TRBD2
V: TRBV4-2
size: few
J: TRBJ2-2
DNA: TGTGCCAGCAGCCAAGGCGGGACTAGCACCGGGGAGCTGTTTTTT
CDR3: CASSQGGTSTGELFF

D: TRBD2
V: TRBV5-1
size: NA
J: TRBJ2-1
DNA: TGCGCCAGCAGCTTGGCTTCGGCTAGCGGGACAGATGAGCAGTTCTTC
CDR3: CASSLASASGTDEQFF

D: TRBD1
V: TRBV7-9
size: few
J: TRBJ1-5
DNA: TGTGCCAGCAGCTGGGGGACAGGGGGCACAAATCAGCCCCAGCATTTT
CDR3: CASSWGTGGTNQPQHF

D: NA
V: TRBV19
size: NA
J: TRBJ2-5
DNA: TGTGCCAGTAGTATGGTACAGTGGGAGACCCAGTACTTC
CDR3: CASSMVQWETQYF

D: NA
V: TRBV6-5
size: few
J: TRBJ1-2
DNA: TGTGCCAGCAGTTACAGGGCAGGGGGCTACACCTTC
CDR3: CASSYRAGGYTF

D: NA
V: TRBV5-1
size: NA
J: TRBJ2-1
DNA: TGCGCCAGCAGAAGGGGCCCCCAGGTCGATGAGCAGTTCTTC
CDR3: CASRRGPQVDEQFF